The clone carrying this T cell receptor beta chain came up once. The identical CDR3 is also encoded by other nucleotide sequences in the sample. Participant age was about 18 to 89 years, and participants resided in roughly 25 US areas. The protocol was immunoSEQ multiplex PCR, while the TCRdb copy is restricted to in-frame clones and leaves out a portion. This repertoire shows 400,000 or so clones, around 91% found once; its top ten account for 1% to 1.3%. The CDR3 extends over 11 amino acids. V was trimmed by 7 bases and J by 0 bases, leaving 3 bases between them. Germline lookup yields CDR1 MDHEN and CDR2 SYDVKM. This specimen belongs to a study of blood T cell repertoires in COVID-19.

The TCR originated in a young man who had recovered from COVID-19. What was sequenced was PBMCs or T cells enriched from blood (not recorded which). The rearrangement joins TRBV28 to TRBJ1-1, with no clear D. The DNA of the CDR3 is TGTGCCAGCACTCTGAACACTGAAGCTTTCTTT. Its protein product is CASTLNTEAFF.